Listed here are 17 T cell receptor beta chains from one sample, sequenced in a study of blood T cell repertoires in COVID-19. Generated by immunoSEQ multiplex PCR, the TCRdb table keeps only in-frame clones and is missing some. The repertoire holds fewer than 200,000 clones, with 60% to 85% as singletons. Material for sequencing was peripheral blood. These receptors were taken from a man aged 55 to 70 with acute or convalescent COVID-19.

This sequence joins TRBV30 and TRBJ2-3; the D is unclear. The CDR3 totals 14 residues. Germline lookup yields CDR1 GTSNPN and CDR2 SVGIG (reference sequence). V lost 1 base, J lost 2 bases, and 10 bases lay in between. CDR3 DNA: TGTGCCTGGAGTGAGAAGCGACCCACAGATACGCAGTATTTT. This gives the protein CAWSEKRPTDTQYF. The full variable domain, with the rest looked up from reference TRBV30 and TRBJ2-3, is SQTIHQWPATLVQPVGSPLSLECTVEGTSNPNLYWYRQAAGRGLQLLFYSVGIGQISSEVPQNLSASRPQDRQFILSSKKLLLSDSGFYLCAWSEKRPTDTQYFGPGTRLTVL.

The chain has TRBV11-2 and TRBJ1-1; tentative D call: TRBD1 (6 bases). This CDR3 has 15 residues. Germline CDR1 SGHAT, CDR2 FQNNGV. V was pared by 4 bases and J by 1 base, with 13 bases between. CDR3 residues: CASSYRPGQNTEAFF. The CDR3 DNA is TGTGCCAGCAGCTATAGACCGGGACAGAACACTGAAGCTTTCTTT.

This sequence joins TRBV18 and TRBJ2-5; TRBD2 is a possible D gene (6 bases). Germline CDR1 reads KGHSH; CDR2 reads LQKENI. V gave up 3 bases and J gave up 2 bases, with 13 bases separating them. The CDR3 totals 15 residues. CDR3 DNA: TGTGCCAGCTCACCGTCGGCGGGGCTACAAGAGACCCAGTACTTC. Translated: CASSPSAGLQETQYF.

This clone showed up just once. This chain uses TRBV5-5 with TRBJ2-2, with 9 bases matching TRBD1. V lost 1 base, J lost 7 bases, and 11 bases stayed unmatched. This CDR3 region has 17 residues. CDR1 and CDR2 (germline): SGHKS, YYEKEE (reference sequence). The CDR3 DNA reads TGTGCCAGCAGCTTGTTCCCGGGACAGGGAAGGATCGGGGAGCTGTTTTTT. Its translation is CASSLFPGQGRIGELFF.

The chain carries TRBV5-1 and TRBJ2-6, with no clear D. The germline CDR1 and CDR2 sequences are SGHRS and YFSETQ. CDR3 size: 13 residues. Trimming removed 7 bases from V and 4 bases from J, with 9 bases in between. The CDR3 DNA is TGCGCCAGCGAGCCTTTCGGGGCCAACGTCCTGACTTTC. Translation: CASEPFGANVLTF.

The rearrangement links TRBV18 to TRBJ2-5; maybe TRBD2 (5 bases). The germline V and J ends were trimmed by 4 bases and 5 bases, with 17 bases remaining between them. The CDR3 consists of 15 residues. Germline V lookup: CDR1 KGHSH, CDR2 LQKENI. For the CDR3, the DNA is TGTGCCAGCTCACTAGGCTCTGCGGGTTCGGAGACCCAGTACTTC. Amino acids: CASSLGSAGSETQYF.

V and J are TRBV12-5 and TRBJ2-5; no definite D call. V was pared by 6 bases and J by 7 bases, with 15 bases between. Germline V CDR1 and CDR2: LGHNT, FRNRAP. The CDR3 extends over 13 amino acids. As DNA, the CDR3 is TGTGCTAGTGGCCCAAGTACCGAGGCGACCCAGTACTTC. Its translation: CASGPSTEATQYF.

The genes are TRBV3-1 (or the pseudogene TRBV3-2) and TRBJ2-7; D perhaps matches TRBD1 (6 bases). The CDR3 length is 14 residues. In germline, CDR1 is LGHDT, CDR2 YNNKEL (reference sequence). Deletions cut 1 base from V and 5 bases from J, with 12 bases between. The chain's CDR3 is CASSQVQGADEQYF. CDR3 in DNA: TGTGCCAGCAGCCAAGTACAGGGAGCCGACGAGCAGTACTTC.

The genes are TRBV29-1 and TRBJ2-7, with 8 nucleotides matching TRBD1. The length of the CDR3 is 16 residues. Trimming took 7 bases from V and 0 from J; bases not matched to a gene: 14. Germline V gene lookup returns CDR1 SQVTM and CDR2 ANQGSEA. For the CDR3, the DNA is TGCAGCGGAAGCGCCCGCGGGACAGGAGACTCCTACGAGCAGTACTTC. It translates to CSGSARGTGDSYEQYF.

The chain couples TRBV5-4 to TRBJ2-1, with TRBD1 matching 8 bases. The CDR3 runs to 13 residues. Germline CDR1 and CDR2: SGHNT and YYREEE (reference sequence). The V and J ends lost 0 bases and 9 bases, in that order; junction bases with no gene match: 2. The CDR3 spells CASSLVQGGEQFF. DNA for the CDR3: TGTGCCAGCAGCTTGGTACAGGGGGGTGAGCAGTTCTTC.

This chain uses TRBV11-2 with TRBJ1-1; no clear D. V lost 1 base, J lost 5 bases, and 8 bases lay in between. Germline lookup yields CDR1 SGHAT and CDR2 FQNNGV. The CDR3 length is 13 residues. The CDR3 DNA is TGTGCCAGCAGCTTAGGTCCGGTGACTGAAGCTTTCTTT. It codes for CASSLGPVTEAFF. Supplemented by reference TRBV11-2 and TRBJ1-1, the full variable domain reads EAGVAQSPRYKIIEKRQSVAFWCNPISGHATLYWYQQILGQGPKLLIQFQNNGVVDDSQLPKDRFSAERLKGVDSTLKIQPAKLEDSAVYLCASSLGPVTEAFFGQGTRLTVV.

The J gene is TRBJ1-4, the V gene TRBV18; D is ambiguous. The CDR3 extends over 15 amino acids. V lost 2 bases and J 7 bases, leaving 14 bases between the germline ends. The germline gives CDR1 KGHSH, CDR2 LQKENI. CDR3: CASSPEGGIGEKLFF. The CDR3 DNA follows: TGTGCCAGCTCACCAGAGGGAGGGATCGGTGAAAAACTGTTTTTT.

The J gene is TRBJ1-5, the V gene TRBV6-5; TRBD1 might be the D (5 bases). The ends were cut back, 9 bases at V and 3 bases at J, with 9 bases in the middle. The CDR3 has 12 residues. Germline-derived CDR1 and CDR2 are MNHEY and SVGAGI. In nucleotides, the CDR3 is TGTGCCAGTGACAGATACAATCAGCCCCAGCATTTT. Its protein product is CASDRYNQPQHF.

CDR3 protein: CASSFSPGQGATEAFF. The CDR3 coding sequence is TGTGCCAGCAGTTTCTCACCCGGACAGGGGGCCACTGAAGCTTTCTTT. The gene calls are TRBV6-2 or TRBV6-3 and TRBJ1-1; TRBD1 agrees at 11 bases. Germline loops: CDR1 MNHEY, CDR2 SVGEGT. The junction had 8 bases not matched to a gene; V was cut back by 4 bases and J by 4 bases. The CDR3 consists of 16 residues.

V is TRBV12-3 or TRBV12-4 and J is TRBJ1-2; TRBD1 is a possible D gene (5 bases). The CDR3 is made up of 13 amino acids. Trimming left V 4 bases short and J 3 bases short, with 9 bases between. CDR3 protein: CASSSGQDYGYTF. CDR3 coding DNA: TGTGCCAGCAGTTCAGGGCAGGACTATGGCTACACCTTC.

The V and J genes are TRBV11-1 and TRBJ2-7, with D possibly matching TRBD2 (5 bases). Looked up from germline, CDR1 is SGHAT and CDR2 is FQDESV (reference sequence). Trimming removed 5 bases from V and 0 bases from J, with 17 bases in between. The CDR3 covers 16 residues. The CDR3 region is CASSPSPGGSSYEQYF. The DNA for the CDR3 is TGTGCCAGCAGCCCTAGTCCCGGTGGGAGCTCCTACGAGCAGTACTTC.

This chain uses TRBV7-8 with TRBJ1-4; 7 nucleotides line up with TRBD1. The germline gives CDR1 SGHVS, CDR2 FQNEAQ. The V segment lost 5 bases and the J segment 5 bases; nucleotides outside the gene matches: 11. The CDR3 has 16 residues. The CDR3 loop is CASSQRRDRANEKLFF. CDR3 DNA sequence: TGTGCCAGCAGCCAACGTCGGGACAGAGCAAATGAAAAACTGTTTTTT.